This T cell receptor beta chain was identified during a study of OX40 agonist ivuxolimab in advanced cancers. The method was immunoSEQ multiplex PCR; TCRdb's version includes in-frame clones alone and lacks a portion of them. This table holds about 76,000 clones, 85% to 90% found once. The count of this clone is one. Collection of blood occurred at baseline, at cycle 4 day 1, and at cycle 7 day 1. From germline, CDR1 is SEHNR and CDR2 FQNEAQ (reference sequence). V shed 5 bases and J 7 bases; nucleotides not matched to a gene: 12. CDR3 length equals 16 residues. The J gene is TRBJ2-4, the V gene TRBV7-9; TRBD1 matches 9 bases. The receptor was isolated from an adult with an advanced solid tumor such as melanoma, head and neck, liver or kidney cancer. Here the sequenced sample was CD4+ or CD8+ T cells sorted from blood, taken in a trial of the OX40 agonist ivuxolimab. As DNA, the CDR3 is TGTGCCAGCAGCCCCGTTCTCGGGACAGGGACTAACATTCAGTACTTC. This sequence encodes CASSPVLGTGTNIQYF.